The present TCR beta chain was sequenced within a study of OX40 agonist ivuxolimab in advanced cancers. V lost 1 base to trimming and J lost 3 bases, with 16 bases between them. This CDR3 spans 17 amino acids. The V gene's germline CDR1 is LNHDA and CDR2 SQIVND (reference sequence). TCRdb's table, derived via immunoSEQ multiplex PCR, lists solely in-frame clones and lacks some. The data show around 26,000 clones, with 80% to 85% seen just once and about a third held by the top ten. The source was CD4+ or CD8+ T cells sorted from blood, collected in a trial of the OX40 agonist ivuxolimab. The rearrangement uses TRBV19 and TRBJ2-1, with D hard to call. The sequence was collected from an adult with an advanced solid tumor such as melanoma, head and neck, liver or kidney cancer. The CDR3 sequence: CASSIVFDTLIYNEQFF. As DNA, the CDR3 is TGTGCCAGTAGTATAGTGTTTGATACACTAATCTACAATGAGCAGTTCTTC.